This TCR beta chain stems from a study of shared clonotypes between healthy human individuals. Only CD45RO-negative cells positively selected for CCR7 counted as naive CD8 cells, so terminally differentiated effector memory CD45RA+ cells were excluded. Generated by immunoSEQ multiplex PCR, the TCRdb table keeps only in-frame clones and is missing some. The sample yields roughly 570,000 clones, roughly 98% seen once. The sequence was collected from a man younger than 45 in good health. Sequences were obtained from naive CD8+ T cells sorted from blood.

In nucleotides, the CDR3 is TGTGCCAGCAGCTTAACTGCAGGGAGCGAGCAGTACTTC. It codes for CASSLTAGSEQYF. V usage is TRBV7-3 and J usage is TRBJ2-7; D assignment may be TRBD1 or TRBD2 (5 bases each). This CDR3 is 13 amino acids long. V lost 0 bases to trimming and J lost 6 bases, with 9 bases between them. Germline V gene data show CDR1 as SGHTA and CDR2 as FQGTGA.